The present T cell receptor (beta chain) was sequenced within a study of CD8+CD57+ T cells in acquired aplastic anemia. Across the whole study: Sorted CD4+ and CD8+ cells gave an average of around 3 ug of DNA. Notes on the study in general: Shared by patients and controls, some 29 CD8+ CDR3s were abundant in patients.

CDR3 and TCR beta VDJ profiling relied on genomic DNA as the template. From the reads, TCRdb called clonotypes with MiXCR, one entry per CDR3 protein. The profile shows over 150,000 distinct CDR3 sequences, roughly 65% of them singletons. A remark on this clonotype: Its cognate antigen is unknown.

The sequenced patients had an expansion of CD8+CD57+ cells seen by flow cytometry. Patients had received no therapy at the time of blood sampling. The TCR sequence derives from a human donor with aplastic anemia. The sample consisted of sorted CD4+, CD8+, or CD8+CD57+ T cells (not recorded which) from PBMCs.

The CDR3 loop reads CASRELTEAFF. Here the CDR3 DNA reads TGTGCCAGCAGAGAACTCACTGAAGCTTTCTTT. This chain connects TRBV9 to TRBJ1-1; D is ambiguous. Trimming cost V 5 bases and J 4 bases, with 6 bases left between them. This CDR3 comprises 11 residues. In germline, CDR1 is SGDLS, CDR2 YYNGEE. Together with reference TRBV9 and TRBJ1-1, the CDR3 gives the full variable domain: DSGVTQTPKHLITATGQRVTLRCSPRSGDLSVYWYQQSLDQGLQFLIQYYNGEERAKGNILERFSAQQFPDLHSELNLSSLELGDSALYFCASRELTEAFFGQGTRLTVV.